The clone carrying this T cell receptor (beta chain) turned up a few times. Antigen specificity is unknown. Germline-derived CDR1 and CDR2 are MDHEN and SYDVKM. The CDR3 spans 17 residues. Trimming pared 5 bases from V and 4 bases from J, leaving 21 bases between. These data are taken from a study of T cells in Graves' hyperthyroidism and ophthalmopathy. Study information: It was at initial diagnosis, before any treatment, that peripheral blood was collected.

Study findings and constraints: Researchers found most expanded thyroid clonotypes above 0.001 in blood as well.

There were TCR beta CDR3 regions amplified from RNA transcripts. The HTBI set primed first-round TCR CDR3 RT-PCR. TCRdb re-analysed the multiplex PCR reads in MiXCR, keeping a single row per CDR3 protein. The sample has about 250,000 distinct CDR3 sequences, roughly 15% seen once. The blood sample was taken at first hyperthyroidism diagnosis, before any ophthalmopathy symptoms. The chain links TRBV28 to TRBJ1-3; unclear D gene. The source is a woman in her forties or fifties with Graves' hyperthyroidism that later progressed to Graves' ophthalmopathy. The sample taken for sequencing was blood. CDR3 region: CASSPGPSLLEGNTIYF. DNA for the CDR3: TGTGCCAGCAGTCCTGGCCCGTCCCTCTTGGAAGGAAACACCATATATTTT. The complete variable domain, with remaining parts taken from reference TRBV28 and TRBJ1-3, reads DVKVTQSSRYLVKRTGEKVFLECVQDMDHENMFWYRQDPGLGLRLIYFSYDVKMKEKGDIPEGYSVSREKKERFSLILESASTNQTSMYLCASSPGPSLLEGNTIYFGEGSWLTVV.